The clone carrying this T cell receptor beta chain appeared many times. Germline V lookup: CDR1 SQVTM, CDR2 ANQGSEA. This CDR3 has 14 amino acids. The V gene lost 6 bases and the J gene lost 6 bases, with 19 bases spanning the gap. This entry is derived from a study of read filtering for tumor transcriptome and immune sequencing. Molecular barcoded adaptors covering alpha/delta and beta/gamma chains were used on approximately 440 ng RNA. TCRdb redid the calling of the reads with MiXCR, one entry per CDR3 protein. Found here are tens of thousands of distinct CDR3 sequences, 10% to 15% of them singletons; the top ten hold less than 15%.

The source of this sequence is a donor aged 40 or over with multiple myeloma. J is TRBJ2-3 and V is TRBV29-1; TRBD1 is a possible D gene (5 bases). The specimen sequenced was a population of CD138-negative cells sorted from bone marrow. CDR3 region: CSVASTVGRDTQYF. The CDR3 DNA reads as TGCAGCGTGGCGTCGACAGTCGGCAGGGATACGCAGTATTTT.